The 9 T cell receptor beta chains reported below all come from one sample, sequenced in a study of T cell responses to AZD1222 COVID-19 vaccine. The data were produced by immunoSEQ multiplex PCR, yet TCRdb's version contains in-frame clones alone and is incomplete. The sample holds about 140,000 clones; more than 70% are singletons and the top ten take 2.5% to 3%. Sequencing used peripheral blood, obtained on day 0 of AZD1222 vaccination. The receptors derive from an adult in good health.

The genes are TRBV19 and TRBJ2-3; possible D gene TRBD2, 6 bases. Per the germline V gene, CDR1 is LNHDA and CDR2 is SQIVND (reference sequence). The CDR3 runs 14 residues. Trimming removed 8 bases from V and 0 bases from J, with 12 bases in between. The CDR3 DNA is TGTGCCAGTCTTCCTCGGGGGAGCACAGATACGCAGTATTTT. Translating gives CASLPRGSTDTQYF.

CDR3 nucleotide sequence: TGTGCCAGCAGTCCCCAGTGGGGGCTGTGGGGCAATCAGCCCCAGCATTTT. Its translation is CASSPQWGLWGNQPQHF. The V call is TRBV28, the J call TRBJ1-5; perhaps TRBD1 as D (6 bases). The CDR3 consists of 17 residues. With 5 bases removed from V and 2 bases from J, the gap between germline ends came to 19 bases. Looked up from germline, CDR1 is MDHEN and CDR2 is SYDVKM.

This chain joins TRBV6-5 and TRBJ2-1; 8 bases match TRBD2. With 3 bases clipped from V and 9 bases from J, the junction kept 7 bases outside the gene matches. The CDR3 loop spans 14 amino acids. The germline gives CDR1 MNHEY, CDR2 SVGAGI. CDR3 bases: TGTGCCAGCAGTTATACGGGGGGGGCCGGTGAGCAGTTCTTC. Protein product: CASSYTGGAGEQFF.

The CDR3 reads CASSLEPGRRTGELFF. CDR3 DNA sequence: TGCGCCAGCAGCTTGGAACCGGGACGTCGCACCGGGGAGCTGTTTTTT. V and J are TRBV5-1 and TRBJ2-2; the D call may be TRBD1 or TRBD2 (5 bases each). CDR1 and CDR2 from the germline V gene are SGHRS and YFSETQ. The V and J ends lost 0 bases and 4 bases respectively, with 13 bases between them. CDR3 length equals 16 residues.

The chain employs TRBV2 and TRBJ2-5; 9 bases line up with TRBD1. The CDR3 sequence is 14 residues long. Per the germline V gene, CDR1 is SNHLY and CDR2 is FYNNEI. V shed 7 bases and J 1 base; nucleotides not matched to a gene: 4. Written as DNA, the CDR3 is TGTGCCAGCAATCTGGACAGGGGCCAAGAGACCCAGTACTTC. As protein: CASNLDRGQETQYF.

This chain connects TRBV4-2 to TRBJ2-5; 8 bases fit TRBD1. The CDR3 length is 16 residues. From germline, CDR1 is LGHNA and CDR2 YNFKEQ. With V trimmed by 4 bases and J by 3 bases, 10 bases remained unmatched. This chain's CDR3 is CASSPLYATGEETQYF. In DNA, the CDR3 is TGTGCCAGCAGCCCCCTTTACGCGACAGGGGAAGAGACCCAGTACTTC.

This CDR3 reads CASSKEAGGEEIYGYTF. The CDR3 DNA sequence: TGTGCCAGCAGCAAAGAGGCAGGGGGCGAGGAGATCTATGGCTACACCTTC. The chain uses TRBV21-1 and TRBJ1-2; the tabulated D call, TRBD1, remains unverified against the DNA. TRBV21-1 is noted as a pseudogene. This CDR3 is built from 17 residues.

The chain employs TRBV19 and TRBJ1-1, with 7 bases aligning to TRBD1. This CDR3 spans 14 amino acids. With V trimmed by 5 bases and J by 1 base, 4 bases remained unmatched. Germline V gives CDR1 LNHDA, CDR2 SQIVND (reference sequence). The DNA of the CDR3 is TGTGCCAGTAGTGTTAACAGGGGGAACACTGAAGCTTTCTTT. Translated: CASSVNRGNTEAFF.

The V and J genes are TRBV4-3 and TRBJ2-3; 7 nucleotides align to TRBD2. The CDR3 totals 16 residues. CDR1 is LGHNA, CDR2 YSLEER, per germline. V shed 0 bases, J shed 5 bases, and the junction held 8 bases outside the gene matches. CDR3 sequence (DNA): TGCGCCAGCAGCCAAGATCGTGCGGGAGTCGGAGATACGCAGTATTTT. Translated, it gives CASSQDRAGVGDTQYF.